This T cell receptor beta chain was identified during a study of cytotoxic CD8 clonotypes in ibrutinib-treated CLL. Study-level results: Clonality was elevated at ibrutinib response and had returned toward baseline at progression. Few clonotypes were public, and these shrank or held steady under treatment.

To note about this clone: Its antigen is not identified.

Genomic DNA in an amount of approximately 1.9 micrograms was extracted from cryopreserved PBMCs and used for the preparation of TCR beta libraries. The length of the CDR3 is 15 residues. V lost 0 bases and J lost 0; bases outside the gene matches: 1. CDR1 KGHSY and CDR2 FQNENV come from the germline V gene. Targeted sequencing depth ranged from 1 in 200,000 to 1 in 1 million T cells. Generated by immunoSEQ multiplex PCR, the TCRdb table keeps only in-frame clones and is missing some. The sample records fewer than 50,000 clones, around half being singletons. V and J are TRBV16 and TRBJ1-1; TRBD1 aligns across 7 bases. Specimen: PBMCs, collected after 12 months of ibrutinib treatment. The receptor comes from a human donor with chronic lymphocytic leukemia. CDR3: CASSQSGQMNTEAFF. The CDR3 region has the DNA TGTGCCAGCAGCCAATCGGGACAGATGAACACTGAAGCTTTCTTT.